The source of this TCR beta chain is a study of T cells after yellow fever vaccination. Looking at the study overall: SMART-Seq v4 Ultra Low Input handled preparation of low-cell-number fractions.

A 5'RACE template-switching step, the method used to make TCR cDNA, added a universal primer site and UMIs. In TCRdb, the 5' RACE reads were re-called with MiXCR into one record per CDR3 protein. The sample has 300,000 to 400,000 distinct CDR3 sequences, more than 8.5% seen once. Overall study findings and caveats: Only a small proportion of the clonotypes turned up in both the CD4 and the CD8 compartments, likely arising from convergent recombination.

This clonotype was found a few times. Antigen unknown. V was pared by 9 bases and J by 8 bases, with 15 bases of the junction left unmatched. Germline V CDR1 and CDR2: SNHLY, FYNNEI. The CDR3 is made up of 14 amino acids. This sample comprised PBMCs, obtained on the day of the first yellow fever vaccination. The J gene is TRBJ1-1, the V gene TRBV2; 7 bases are shared with TRBD1. The TCR was taken from a man between 18 and 29 years old who received the YFV17D yellow fever vaccine. CDR3 nucleotides: TGTGCCAGTACTCTGGGACAGAATTTCCCGGAAGCTTTCTTT. As protein: CASTLGQNFPEAFF.